The 16 T cell receptor beta chains below all came from one sample that was sequenced in a study of shared clonotypes between healthy human individuals. The assay was immunoSEQ multiplex PCR, and TCRdb's table has in-frame clones only and misses some. The table has roughly 2.1 million clones, 85% to 95% seen once. Naive CD8 cells were CD45RO-negative, positively selected for CCR7, excluding terminally differentiated effector memory CD45RA+ cells. The sequenced material came from naive CD8+ T cells from PBMCs. The receptors were gathered from a man in his late teens or twenties in good health. Some clones in this sample may be carry-over from other donors' samples.

The CDR3 loop reads CASSYSAGPTDTQYF. CDR3 bases: TGTGCCAGCAGTTACAGCGCGGGGCCCACAGATACGCAGTATTTT. This chain links TRBV6-6 with TRBJ2-3; possibly TRBD2 for D (6 bases). The CDR3 loop spans 15 amino acids. Germline lookup yields CDR1 MNHNY and CDR2 SVGAGI (reference sequence). Trimming stripped 2 bases from V and 2 bases from J, with 11 bases between.

The chain carries TRBV13 and TRBJ1-1; D possibly corresponds to TRBD1 (6 bases). Germline-derived CDR1 and CDR2 are PRHDT and FYEKMQ (reference sequence). This CDR3 spans 14 amino acids. V lost 6 bases and J 1 base, leaving 12 bases between the germline ends. The CDR3 bases are TGTGCCAGCAGTCCCCGGGGGCCGAACACTGAAGCTTTCTTT. This translates into CASSPRGPNTEAFF.

This chain joins TRBV6-6 and TRBJ2-7; D remains ambiguous. The CDR3 is made up of 13 amino acids. V lost 5 bases and J 5 bases, leaving 13 bases between the germline ends. From germline, CDR1 is MNHNY and CDR2 SVGAGI (reference sequence). CDR3 in amino acids: CASSGFFPNEQYF. The CDR3 bases are TGTGCCAGCAGTGGCTTTTTCCCCAACGAGCAGTACTTC.

This clone occurred once. The V gene is TRBV6-6, the J gene TRBJ2-7; TRBD2 aligns across 9 bases. V shed 6 bases, J shed 3 bases, and the junction held 6 bases outside the gene matches. The CDR3 extends over 14 amino acids. Germline V CDR1 and CDR2: MNHNY, SVGAGI (reference sequence). In nucleotides, the CDR3 is TGTGCCAGCAGCTTAGCGGGAGCAGGCTACGAGCAGTACTTC. Translating gives CASSLAGAGYEQYF.

The DNA for the CDR3 is TGTGCCAGCAGCTCCCGGGACGTGGTAGCCGGGGAGCTGTTTTTT. Protein product: CASSSRDVVAGELFF. V is TRBV13 and J is TRBJ2-2; D may correspond to TRBD1 or TRBD2 (5 bases each). There are 15 residues in the CDR3. Between the trimmed V and J ends, which lost 4 bases and 6 bases, there was a span of 15 bases. Germline V lookup: CDR1 PRHDT, CDR2 FYEKMQ (reference sequence).

CDR3 region: CASRPGTGSGDTQYF. DNA for the CDR3: TGTGCCAGCAGACCCGGGACAGGGAGTGGGGATACGCAGTATTTT. The J gene is TRBJ2-3, the V gene TRBV27; TRBD1 aligns across 9 bases. V lost 6 bases to trimming and J lost 6 bases; unmatched junction nucleotides: 10. CDR3 size: 15 residues. Germline V CDR1 and CDR2: MNHEY, SMNVEV (reference sequence).

The rearrangement uses TRBV28 and TRBJ2-7; 12 bases line up with TRBD2. The germline CDR1 and CDR2 sequences are MDHEN and SYDVKM. The V segment lost 10 bases and the J segment 2 bases; nucleotides outside the gene matches: 18. The CDR3 totals 18 residues. Here the CDR3 DNA reads TGTGCCATCCAGACGCGGACTAGCGGGAAGCTTTCTACCTACGAGCAGTACTTC. Amino acid sequence: CAIQTRTSGKLSTYEQYF.

In DNA form, the CDR3 reads TGCAGCGTTGGGGCCGGGGAGCAGTACTTC. Its protein is CSVGAGEQYF. This chain joins TRBV29-1 and TRBJ2-7; D not certain. Germline CDR1 and CDR2: SQVTM and ANQGSEA. The CDR3 is 10 residues long. Trimming removed 4 bases at V and 7 bases at J, with 8 bases between.

The chain combines TRBV4-2 with TRBJ2-5; D perhaps matches TRBD2 (6 bases). The ends were cut back, 1 base at V and 1 base at J, with 16 bases in the middle. CDR1 and CDR2 from the germline V gene are LGHNA and YNFKEQ. The CDR3 contains 17 residues. The CDR3 spells CASSQGPGGGIQETQYF. The CDR3 region has the DNA TGTGCCAGCAGCCAAGGGCCTGGCGGAGGGATCCAAGAGACCCAGTACTTC.

V and J are TRBV14 and TRBJ2-1; TRBD2 aligns across 12 bases. This CDR3 spans 18 amino acids. The junction had 10 bases not matched to a gene; V was cut back by 0 bases and J by 7 bases. Germline CDR1 is SGHDN and CDR2 is FVKESK. The CDR3 DNA reads as TGTGCCAGCAGCCAAGAAGGGCTAGCGGGAGGGCCGCAGAATGAGCAGTTCTTC. The encoded protein is CASSQEGLAGGPQNEQFF.

This CDR3 is CASSPDRGASYGYTF. As DNA, the CDR3 is TGTGCCAGCAGCCCTGACAGGGGGGCCAGCTATGGCTACACCTTC. The chain has TRBV7-6 and TRBJ1-2, with TRBD1 matching over 9 bases. Germline CDR1 is SGHVS and CDR2 is FNYEAQ. The CDR3 totals 15 residues. With 5 bases clipped from V and 4 bases from J, the junction kept 8 bases outside the gene matches.

This clone showed up just once. The rearrangement links TRBV5-6 to TRBJ2-3, with 8 bases identical to TRBD1. Germline V CDR1 and CDR2: SGHDT, YYEEEE. CDR3 length equals 15 residues. V dropped 0 bases and J dropped 4; count of bases not matched to a gene: 4. The CDR3 protein is CASSLGQGWADTQYF. Here the CDR3 DNA reads TGTGCCAGCAGCTTGGGACAGGGGTGGGCAGATACGCAGTATTTT.

The count of this clone is one. The same CDR3 can be traced to other DNA sequences in this sample. The V and J genes are TRBV27 and TRBJ2-2; D remains ambiguous. Trimming stripped 5 bases from V and 5 bases from J, with 9 bases between. Germline V gives CDR1 MNHEY, CDR2 SMNVEV (reference sequence). The CDR3 consists of 13 residues. CDR3 nucleotide sequence: TGTGCCAGCAGTCCCACCGTAACCGGGGAGCTGTTTTTT. Translated: CASSPTVTGELFF.

The gene calls are TRBV7-9 and TRBJ2-7, with a possible D match to TRBD2 (7 bases). V shed 1 base and J shed 4 bases, with 14 bases lying between them. CDR1 SEHNR and CDR2 FQNEAQ come from the germline V gene (reference sequence). The CDR3 runs 15 residues. CDR3: CASSLVGGAAYEQYF. CDR3 nucleotides: TGTGCCAGCAGCTTAGTTGGGGGGGCGGCTTACGAGCAGTACTTC. Based on the CDR3 plus reference TRBV7-9 and TRBJ2-7, the full variable domain is DTGVSQNPRHKITKRGQNVTFRCDPISEHNRLYWYRQTLGQGPEFLTYFQNEAQLEKSRLLSDRFSAERPKGSFSTLEIQRTEQGDSAMYLCASSLVGGAAYEQYFGPGTRLTVT.

The rearrangement uses TRBV19 and TRBJ1-1; no clear D. There are 14 residues in the CDR3. Per the germline V gene, CDR1 is LNHDA and CDR2 is SQIVND (reference sequence). Trimming pared 3 bases from V and 7 bases from J, leaving 15 bases between. CDR3: CASSIRQREDEAFF. The CDR3 coding sequence is TGTGCCAGTAGTATCCGGCAGCGTGAAGATGAAGCTTTCTTT.

This chain uses TRBV5-1 with TRBJ2-3; D unresolved. The V end was cut by 6 bases, the J end by 3 bases, with 14 bases between. The CDR3 length is 14 residues. Germline lookup yields CDR1 SGHRS and CDR2 YFSETQ. The CDR3 DNA reads TGCGCCAGCACCATCAGCACGAGAACAGATACGCAGTATTTT. As protein: CASTISTRTDTQYF.